Listed below are T cell receptor beta chains from one sample, sequenced in a study of identical twins. TCRdb fed the 5' RACE reads into MiXCR, producing one record per CDR3 protein. The sample lists roughly 240,000 distinct CDR3 sequences; 7.5% were seen once. The same specimen was also included in a second study, on yellow fever vaccine responses in identical twins.

The sequencing sample was made of CD8+ T cells sorted from blood. The receptors stem from a woman under 30 in good health. Each CDR3 is given with its conserved first and last residue. A D gene is named only where the DNA matches it firmly. The listing skips clone size in some rows; elsewhere it reads once, few, many or a size class.

j_gene: TRBJ2-5
d_gene: NA
abundance: few
v_gene: TRBV2
CDR3nt: TGTGCCAGCCTGCCGAGGAGAACCGAAGAGACCCAGTACTTC
CDR3aa: CASLPRRTEETQYF

j_gene: TRBJ1-6
d_gene: NA
abundance: few
v_gene: TRBV18
CDR3nt: TGTGCCAGCTCACCAGGGGGTGCCCCTCCCAATTCACCCCTCCACTTT
CDR3aa: CASSPGGAPPNSPLHF

j_gene: TRBJ2-5
d_gene: TRBD2
abundance: few
v_gene: TRBV24-1
CDR3nt: TGTGCCACCAGTGATTGGGGACTAGCGGGAGTAGAGACCCAGTACTTC
CDR3aa: CATSDWGLAGVETQYF

j_gene: TRBJ2-5
d_gene: NA
abundance: few
v_gene: TRBV7-6
CDR3nt: TGTGCCAGCAGCTCTTGGCAAACGGAAGAGACCCAGTACTTC
CDR3aa: CASSSWQTEETQYF

j_gene: TRBJ2-5
d_gene: TRBD1
abundance: few
v_gene: TRBV7-6
CDR3nt: TGTGCCAGCAGCCGTAGGGACAGCTTAGAGACCCAGTACTTC
CDR3aa: CASSRRDSLETQYF

j_gene: TRBJ2-2
d_gene: NA
abundance: NA
v_gene: TRBV20-1
CDR3nt: TGCTGTGCTAAAAAAACTAGTAGTGGACAGAACACCGGGGAGCTGTTTTTT
CDR3aa: CCAKKTSSGQNTGELFF

j_gene: TRBJ2-1
d_gene: NA
abundance: NA
v_gene: TRBV27
CDR3nt: TGTGCCAGCAGTATCTCTAGCTCCTACAATGAGCAGTTCTTC
CDR3aa: CASSISSSYNEQFF

j_gene: TRBJ2-3
d_gene: NA
abundance: many
v_gene: TRBV9
CDR3nt: TGTGCCAGCAGCGGCAGAGCTAGCACAGATACGCAGTATTTT
CDR3aa: CASSGRASTDTQYF

j_gene: TRBJ2-1
d_gene: NA
abundance: few
v_gene: TRBV24-1
CDR3nt: TGTGCCACCAGTCCGGGTATTTCGATATACAATGAGCAGTTCTTC
CDR3aa: CATSPGISIYNEQFF

j_gene: TRBJ2-7
d_gene: TRBD2
abundance: NA
v_gene: TRBV29-1
CDR3nt: TGCAGCGTAGAGTCTAGCGGAGGATACGAGCAGTACTTC
CDR3aa: CSVESSGGYEQYF

j_gene: TRBJ1-6
d_gene: NA
abundance: few
v_gene: TRBV15
CDR3nt: TGTGCCACCAGCAGAGACCTGGCAAGCTATAATTCACCCCTCCACTTT
CDR3aa: CATSRDLASYNSPLHF

j_gene: TRBJ1-1
d_gene: NA
abundance: NA
v_gene: TRBV7-2
CDR3nt: TGTGCCAGCAGCTCCGTTGTACCTGAAGCTTTCTTT
CDR3aa: CASSSVVPEAFF

j_gene: TRBJ2-3
d_gene: NA
abundance: NA
v_gene: TRBV2
CDR3nt: TGTGCCAGCAGTGAAGGAGGGGCGGTAAATAGGGATACGCAGTATTTT
CDR3aa: CASSEGGAVNRDTQYF

j_gene: TRBJ2-1
d_gene: NA
abundance: many
v_gene: TRBV2
CDR3nt: TGTGCCAGCGCTCCAGGGAGCTCCTACAATGAGCAGTTCTTC
CDR3aa: CASAPGSSYNEQFF

j_gene: TRBJ2-2
d_gene: NA
abundance: NA
v_gene: TRBV6-5
CDR3nt: TGTGCCAGCAGTTACTACGGGTTTGGGAACACCGGGGAGCTGTTTTTT
CDR3aa: CASSYYGFGNTGELFF

j_gene: TRBJ2-1
d_gene: NA
abundance: NA
v_gene: TRBV5-1
CDR3nt: TGCGCCAGCAGCGCGGACGGACGCTCCTACAATGAGCAGTTCTTC
CDR3aa: CASSADGRSYNEQFF

j_gene: TRBJ1-2
d_gene: NA
abundance: NA
v_gene: TRBV2
CDR3nt: TGTGCCAGCACCCCCGAGGGGACGTTGTGGAACTATGGCTACACCTTC
CDR3aa: CASTPEGTLWNYGYTF

j_gene: TRBJ2-1
d_gene: NA
abundance: NA
v_gene: TRBV7-6
CDR3nt: TGTGCCAGCAGCAATCTGGGGGAGAGCTCCTACAATGAGCAGTTCTTC
CDR3aa: CASSNLGESSYNEQFF

j_gene: TRBJ2-7
d_gene: TRBD1
abundance: many
v_gene: TRBV2
CDR3nt: TGTGCCGGGGTTAAGACAGGGGCCTACGAGCAGTACTTC
CDR3aa: CAGVKTGAYEQYF

j_gene: TRBJ2-7
d_gene: NA
abundance: NA
v_gene: TRBV10-2
CDR3nt: TGCGCCAGCGGGGATCTCAGCGAGTACGAGCAGTACTTC
CDR3aa: CASGDLSEYEQYF

j_gene: TRBJ1-2
d_gene: TRBD1
abundance: few
v_gene: TRBV29-1
CDR3nt: TGCAGCGTTGAAGCGCGACTAGGGACAGGGACTGTAAGCTATGGCTACACCTTC
CDR3aa: CSVEARLGTGTVSYGYTF

j_gene: TRBJ2-7
d_gene: NA
abundance: many
v_gene: TRBV7-8
CDR3nt: TGTGCCAGCAGCCCCGGGCACCCCTACGAGCAGTACTTC
CDR3aa: CASSPGHPYEQYF

j_gene: TRBJ2-3
d_gene: NA
abundance: NA
v_gene: TRBV27
CDR3nt: TGTGCCAGCTCCTCGCCGGCACATGGTTGGGATACGCAGTATTTT
CDR3aa: CASSSPAHGWDTQYF

j_gene: TRBJ2-7
d_gene: TRBD2
abundance: many
v_gene: TRBV7-8
CDR3nt: TGTGCCAGCAGCTTAGGCCTAGCGGGTCTCTACGAGCAGTACTTC
CDR3aa: CASSLGLAGLYEQYF

j_gene: TRBJ2-5
d_gene: NA
abundance: NA
v_gene: TRBV7-9
CDR3nt: TGTGCCAGCAGCCTTATGACAGGGAGGTACCAAGAGACCCAGTACTTC
CDR3aa: CASSLMTGRYQETQYF

j_gene: TRBJ2-1
d_gene: TRBD2
abundance: many
v_gene: TRBV29-1
CDR3nt: TGCAGCGTCCTAAGCGGGAGAGGGTACAATGAGCAGTTCTTC
CDR3aa: CSVLSGRGYNEQFF

j_gene: TRBJ2-3
d_gene: NA
abundance: few
v_gene: TRBV14
CDR3nt: TGTGCCAGCAGCCCCACTAGAAGAGATACGCAGTATTTT
CDR3aa: CASSPTRRDTQYF

j_gene: TRBJ2-1
d_gene: NA
abundance: few
v_gene: TRBV29-1
CDR3nt: TGCAGCGTTTTTCCTCTGGGGGCTCTCTACAATGAGCAGTTCTTC
CDR3aa: CSVFPLGALYNEQFF

j_gene: TRBJ1-1
d_gene: NA
abundance: many
v_gene: TRBV20-1
CDR3nt: TGCAGTGCTAGAGGGGAGTTGGACACTGAAGCTTTCTTT
CDR3aa: CSARGELDTEAFF

j_gene: TRBJ2-5
d_gene: TRBD2
abundance: NA
v_gene: TRBV4-1
CDR3nt: TGCGCCAGCAGCCCGCGGACTAGCGGGGCCACACAAGAGACCCAGTACTTC
CDR3aa: CASSPRTSGATQETQYF

j_gene: TRBJ1-2
d_gene: NA
abundance: few
v_gene: TRBV14
CDR3nt: TGTGCCAGCAGCCAAACCGGGGATCAGGGCTACACCTTC
CDR3aa: CASSQTGDQGYTF

j_gene: TRBJ2-3
d_gene: TRBD2
abundance: many
v_gene: TRBV20-1
CDR3nt: TGCAGTGCTAGAGATTGGACTAGCGGGAGCCTCTCTTCCACAGATACGCAGTATTTT
CDR3aa: CSARDWTSGSLSSTDTQYF

j_gene: TRBJ1-2
d_gene: TRBD1
abundance: many
v_gene: TRBV12-3/TRBV12-4
CDR3nt: TGTGCCAGCAGCTTGGACAGGAACGGCTACACCTTC
CDR3aa: CASSLDRNGYTF

j_gene: TRBJ2-5
d_gene: TRBD2
abundance: few
v_gene: TRBV7-9
CDR3nt: TGTGCCAGCAGCATCATCGGACTAGCGGGAAGGGAGACCCAGTACTTC
CDR3aa: CASSIIGLAGRETQYF

j_gene: TRBJ2-5
d_gene: TRBD2
abundance: few
v_gene: TRBV5-1
CDR3nt: TGCGCCAGCAGCGGACGACTAGCGGGGGACCAAGAGACCCAGTACTTC
CDR3aa: CASSGRLAGDQETQYF

j_gene: TRBJ2-3
d_gene: NA
abundance: few
v_gene: TRBV27
CDR3nt: TGTGCCAGCAGTTTTCTCCGGGGAAGCGCAGATACGCAGTATTTT
CDR3aa: CASSFLRGSADTQYF

j_gene: TRBJ1-4
d_gene: NA
abundance: many
v_gene: TRBV25-1
CDR3nt: TGTGCCAGCAGTGAAAGGGACGGCACTAATGAAAAACTGTTTTTT
CDR3aa: CASSERDGTNEKLFF

j_gene: TRBJ2-7
d_gene: TRBD1
abundance: few
v_gene: TRBV7-9
CDR3nt: TGTGCCAGCAGCGTACAGGGGGGCGAGCAGTACTTC
CDR3aa: CASSVQGGEQYF

j_gene: TRBJ1-2
d_gene: NA
abundance: many
v_gene: TRBV27
CDR3nt: TGTGCCAGCAGTGAGGTACGCAGTCCCAACTATGGCTACACCTTC
CDR3aa: CASSEVRSPNYGYTF

j_gene: TRBJ2-1
d_gene: TRBD2
abundance: many
v_gene: TRBV9
CDR3nt: TGTGCCAGCAGCGGAACCGGGACTAGGGAGAATGAGCAGTTCTTC
CDR3aa: CASSGTGTRENEQFF

j_gene: TRBJ2-3
d_gene: NA
abundance: few
v_gene: TRBV4-1
CDR3nt: TGCGCCAGCAGCCAAGAACCCAGGGGTTGGGATACGCAGTATTTT
CDR3aa: CASSQEPRGWDTQYF